This T cell receptor beta chain appears in the sequencing data of a study of cytomegalovirus exposure and HLA in healthy donors (dated by TCRdb to 2016 to 2017). In terms of the full investigation: According to a later analysis, the 120 validation repertoires were produced on the same platform as the approximately 690 repertoires of the first cohort. The study combined high-throughput TCR immunosequencing, statistical association of individual TCRs with disease status, and machine learning to predict cytomegalovirus infection status. The study was designed to test whether signatures of past pathogen exposure could be identified by cataloging public T cell receptors. A separate validation cohort of over a hundred different subjects was used in addition to the approximately 610-subject first cohort. What the research found in general, with its limitations: The study listed 150 to 200 TCR beta chains as associated with cytomegalovirus. While some public TCRs were present in many individuals, most TCR sequences turned up only very rarely across donors. It was suggested by the authors that the approach could potentially be generalized to other disease states and immunological phenotypes. A later analysis had no HLA typing for the validation cohort, so co-occurrence there was scored across all 130 or so repertoires. In both the original and validation cohorts, the classifier was reported to diagnose cytomegalovirus status with high specificity and sensitivity. A later analysis found that TCRs clustered in the first cohort also tended to co-occur in the 120 validation repertoires, with about 94% of cluster scores above 0. In vitro tests confirmed that a few of the cytomegalovirus-associated TCR beta chains recognize cytomegalovirus antigens.

This clone has only a few counts. Its antigen has not been determined. Within one base of it there is no much larger clone, and no base qualities were kept. Between the V and J ends, shortened by 4 bases and 2 bases respectively, the junction contains 16 bases. The germline V gene sets CDR1 to SGHDT and CDR2 to YYEEEE. The CDR3 numbers 15 residues from cysteine through phenylalanine. Of the read, only the CDR3 DNA is kept; its 45 bases are in frame from base 1. The donors were included in the validation cohort of some 110 subjects, a group kept apart from the approximately 700-subject first cohort. To prepare the library, the immunoSEQ multiplex PCR assay was applied. For the original study's pipeline: To diagnose cytomegalovirus status from the catalog of TCR beta chain sequences, a statistical classification framework was built. TCRdb's version of the immuneACCESS table is confined to in-frame rearrangements and falls short of the full clone set. An unresolved V gene accounts for under half of the shortfall where checked; the remainder is of unknown origin. Clone size and the V and J calls come from that table; the DNA yielded D and trimming. In all, the sample holds 110,000 to 150,000 clones, and about 83% of those were seen once. The biggest ten clones account for 1.4% of the sample.

This receptor was taken from a woman aged 25 to 39 in good health and CMV-seronegative. The chain is assembled from TRBV5-6 and TRBJ2-7; tentative D gene TRBD2, with 6 bases matching. Sequencing was done on a sample of PBMCs. The DNA reads as follows: TGTGCCAGCAGCCCTAGACCCGGAGGGACCTACGAGCAGTACTTC. Translated, this gives CASSPRPGGTYEQYF. With all but the CDR3 taken from the reference TRBV5-6 and TRBJ2-7 genes, the full variable domain is: DAGVTQSPTHLIKTRGQQVTLRCSPKSGHDTVSWYQQALGQGPQFIFQYYEEEERQRGNFPDRFSGHQFPNYSSELNVNALLLGDSALYLCASSPRPGGTYEQYFGPGTRLTVT.